Listed here are 21 T cell receptor beta chains from one sample, sequenced in a study of blood T cell repertoires in COVID-19. TCRdb's copy holds only in-frame clones and misses some; the assay was immunoSEQ multiplex PCR. The data contain 100,000 to 150,000 clones, roughly four fifths of them singletons. Sequencing input: peripheral blood. The origin of the receptors is a man aged 60 to 75 with acute or convalescent COVID-19.

CDR3 sequence: CASSGRTGGNEQFF. In DNA, the CDR3 is TGTGCCAGTAGCGGAAGGACAGGGGGTAATGAGCAGTTCTTC. V usage is TRBV19 and J usage is TRBJ2-1, with 10 bases that match TRBD1. V gave up 6 bases and J gave up 7 bases; unmatched junction bases: 6. Germline CDR1 and CDR2: LNHDA and SQIVND (reference sequence). The CDR3 consists of 14 residues.

This clone was detected only a few times. The chain combines TRBV5-1 with TRBJ1-6; 7 nucleotides agree with TRBD1. This CDR3 has 15 amino acids. Germline V gives CDR1 SGHRS, CDR2 YFSETQ. Germline trimming cut 1 base from V and 7 bases from J; bases unmatched to any gene: 5. The CDR3 spells CASSLSTGRNSPLHF. In DNA, the CDR3 is TGCGCCAGCAGCTTGTCGACAGGGAGGAATTCACCCCTCCACTTT.

The chain joins TRBV29-1 to TRBJ1-1, with D possibly matching TRBD1 (5 bases). The length of the CDR3 is 12 residues. V was cut by 1 base and J by 4 bases, with 7 bases left in between. CDR1 SQVTM and CDR2 ANQGSEA come from the germline V gene. As DNA, the CDR3 is TGCAGCGTTGAAGGCGACAGCACTGAAGCTTTCTTT. Protein product: CSVEGDSTEAFF.

The chain employs TRBV27 and TRBJ1-2, with D possibly TRBD1 on 6 matching bases. Trimming left V 3 bases short and J 4 bases short, with 12 bases between. The CDR3 spans 14 residues. Germline lookup yields CDR1 MNHEY and CDR2 SMNVEV (reference sequence). The CDR3 nucleotides read TGTGCCAGCAGTTTCAACAGGGAATCCTATGGCTACACCTTC. It yields the protein CASSFNRESYGYTF.

The DNA of the CDR3 is TGTGCCAGCAGCTGGGGGACTAGCGTTGAGCAGTTCTTC. Translating gives CASSWGTSVEQFF. The chain employs TRBV7-2 and TRBJ2-1; 10 bases line up with TRBD2. The CDR3 loop spans 13 amino acids. Germline loops: CDR1 SGHTA, CDR2 FQGNSA. With 4 bases clipped from V and 9 bases from J, the junction kept 3 bases outside the gene matches.

CDR3 in DNA: TGCGCCAGCAGTGAGGCCGCGGGAGGGCAAGAGACCCAGTACTTC. Protein sequence: CASSEAAGGQETQYF. The chain links TRBV10-1 to TRBJ2-5, with 9 bases that match TRBD2. The junction had 3 bases not matched to a gene; V was cut back by 2 bases and J by 2 bases. From germline, CDR1 is WNHNN and CDR2 SYGVQD (reference sequence). The CDR3 totals 15 residues.

The chain carries TRBV9 and TRBJ2-7; TRBD1 matches at 8 bases. Germline V gives CDR1 SGDLS, CDR2 YYNGEE. With 4 bases clipped from V and 6 bases from J, the junction kept 6 bases outside the gene matches. The CDR3 has 13 amino acids. The chain's CDR3 is CASSNRGEREQYF. The CDR3 nucleotides are TGTGCCAGCAGCAACAGGGGGGAGCGCGAGCAGTACTTC.

V is TRBV10-2 and J is TRBJ1-4, with 12 bases fitting TRBD1. Germline lookup yields CDR1 WSHSY and CDR2 SAAADI. Trimming took 9 bases from V and 8 from J; bases not matched to a gene: 10. There are 15 residues in the CDR3. The CDR3 loop reads CARKGTGGIREKLFF. DNA of the CDR3: TGCGCCAGAAAGGGGACAGGGGGCATCAGGGAAAAACTGTTTTTT.

This clone was seen just once. The chain combines TRBV11-3 with TRBJ2-5; D is unclear. Germline lookup yields CDR1 SGHNT and CDR2 YENEEA. The CDR3 has 14 residues. V gave up 3 bases and J gave up 4 bases, with 12 bases separating them. CDR3 sequence: CASSFSVSRETQYF. The CDR3 bases are TGTGCCAGCAGCTTCTCCGTGTCCAGAGAGACCCAGTACTTC.

V and J are TRBV5-1 and TRBJ1-4; 8 nucleotides align to TRBD1. CDR3 length: 16 amino acids. Germline CDR1 and CDR2: SGHRS and YFSETQ. V dropped 4 bases and J dropped 5; count of bases not matched to a gene: 10. The CDR3 reads CASSAKTGQENEKLFF. As DNA, the CDR3 is TGCGCCAGCAGCGCCAAGACGGGACAGGAGAATGAAAAACTGTTTTTT. Together with reference TRBV5-1 and TRBJ1-4, the CDR3 gives the full variable domain: KAGVTQTPRYLIKTRGQQVTLSCSPISGHRSVSWYQQTPGQGLQFLFEYFSETQRNKGNFPGRFSGRQFSNSRSEMNVSTLELGDSALYLCASSAKTGQENEKLFFGSGTQLSVL.

The V gene is TRBV19, the J gene TRBJ1-5; maybe TRBD1 (6 bases). In germline, CDR1 is LNHDA, CDR2 SQIVND (reference sequence). This CDR3 comprises 15 residues. Trimming removed 6 bases at V and 1 base at J, with 13 bases between. The CDR3 spells CASRDRSLSNQPQHF. The CDR3 DNA sequence: TGTGCCAGTAGAGACAGGTCCTTGAGCAATCAGCCCCAGCATTTT.

This clone occurred a few times. The chain joins TRBV9 to TRBJ2-5; 9 nucleotides line up with TRBD2. The CDR3 contains 14 residues. V lost 2 bases, J lost 5 bases, and 4 bases stayed unmatched. In germline, CDR1 is SGDLS, CDR2 YYNGEE. The CDR3: CASSVGTSSETQYF. The CDR3 region has the DNA TGTGCCAGCAGCGTTGGGACTAGCTCTGAGACCCAGTACTTC. The whole variable domain, filled in from reference TRBV9 and TRBJ2-5, reads DSGVTQTPKHLITATGQRVTLRCSPRSGDLSVYWYQQSLDQGLQFLIQYYNGEERAKGNILERFSAQQFPDLHSELNLSSLELGDSALYFCASSVGTSSETQYFGPGTRLLVL.

The gene calls are TRBV19 and TRBJ1-6; perhaps TRBD1 as D (5 bases). V gave up 3 bases and J gave up 7 bases, with 10 bases separating them. CDR1 and CDR2 (germline): LNHDA, SQIVND (reference sequence). The CDR3 loop spans 14 amino acids. CDR3 sequence: CASSISGVNSPLHF. As DNA, the CDR3 is TGTGCCAGTAGTATTTCGGGGGTAAATTCACCCCTCCACTTT.

This clone was seen a handful of times. This chain uses TRBV3-1 (or the pseudogene TRBV3-2) with TRBJ1-6; unclear D gene. V was cut by 1 base and J by 5 bases, with 9 bases left in between. Looked up from germline, CDR1 is LGHDT and CDR2 is YNNKEL (reference sequence). The CDR3 consists of 15 residues. In DNA, the CDR3 is TGTGCCAGCAGCCAAGCGCAGAATAATAATTCACCCCTCCACTTT. Translating it yields CASSQAQNNNSPLHF.

This chain links TRBV5-1 with TRBJ2-2; TRBD2 agrees at 8 bases. The ends lost 6 bases at V and 6 bases at J; junction bases unmatched: 25. CDR1 is SGHRS, CDR2 YFSETQ, per germline. The CDR3 loop spans 20 amino acids. The CDR3 region is CASTSWGGPVAGGPAGELFF. The DNA for the CDR3 is TGCGCCAGCACCAGCTGGGGGGGCCCAGTCGCGGGAGGCCCCGCCGGGGAGCTGTTTTTT.

The chain combines TRBV19 with TRBJ1-5, with a tentative D call TRBD1 (5 bases). Per the germline V gene, CDR1 is LNHDA and CDR2 is SQIVND (reference sequence). Between the trimmed V and J ends, which lost 0 bases and 3 bases, there was a span of 12 bases. The CDR3 length is 16 residues. This chain's CDR3 is CASSIDPRAPNQPQHF. The DNA of the CDR3 is TGTGCCAGTAGTATAGATCCCAGGGCTCCCAATCAGCCCCAGCATTTT. The full variable domain, with the rest looked up from reference TRBV19 and TRBJ1-5, is DGGITQSPKYLFRKEGQNVTLSCEQNLNHDAMYWYRQDPGQGLRLIYYSQIVNDFQKGDIAEGYSVSREKKESFPLTVTSAQKNPTAFYLCASSIDPRAPNQPQHFGDGTRLSIL.

The chain recombines TRBV10-1 with TRBJ2-3; 7 bases line up with TRBD2. This CDR3 has 15 residues. Losses at the gene ends were 5 bases for V and 3 bases for J; bases not matched to a gene: 8. The germline V gene has CDR1 WNHNN and CDR2 SYGVQD (reference sequence). The CDR3: CASSTTLAGTDTQYF. CDR3 bases: TGCGCCAGCAGTACTACTTTAGCGGGTACAGATACGCAGTATTTT.

This chain links TRBV29-1 with TRBJ1-2; D ambiguous. This CDR3 has 14 residues. The V and J ends lost 3 bases and 4 bases respectively, with 15 bases between them. CDR1 and CDR2 from the germline V gene are SQVTM and ANQGSEA. The CDR3 sequence: CSVESTHLSYGYTF. The CDR3 DNA is TGCAGCGTTGAGAGCACCCATCTCTCCTATGGCTACACCTTC.

The chain's CDR3 is CASAVQVNTEAFF. The CDR3 region has the DNA TGTGCCAGCGCCGTTCAGGTGAACACTGAAGCTTTCTTT. This chain uses TRBV2 with TRBJ1-1; no clear D. The germline V gene encodes CDR1 SNHLY and CDR2 FYNNEI. V lost 8 bases to trimming and J lost 0 bases, with 10 bases between them. The CDR3 runs 13 residues.

J is TRBJ2-3 and V is TRBV24-1, with 7 bases that match TRBD2. The CDR3 covers 16 residues. Germline CDR1 is KGHDR and CDR2 is SFDVKD. The junction had 3 bases not matched to a gene; V was cut back by 1 base and J by 0 bases. The DNA of the CDR3 is TGTGCCACCAGTGATTTCCCGGGGGGAAGCACAGATACGCAGTATTTT. Translating it yields CATSDFPGGSTDTQYF.

This clone was seen a few times. The chain is built from TRBV24-1 and TRBJ2-5, with TRBD1 matching 7 bases. From germline, CDR1 is KGHDR and CDR2 SFDVKD. V shed 3 bases, J shed 2 bases, and the junction held 5 bases outside the gene matches. This CDR3 contains 15 residues. The CDR3 loop is CATSDGTEVQETQYF. The CDR3 DNA reads TGTGCCACCAGTGATGGGACAGAGGTTCAAGAGACCCAGTACTTC.